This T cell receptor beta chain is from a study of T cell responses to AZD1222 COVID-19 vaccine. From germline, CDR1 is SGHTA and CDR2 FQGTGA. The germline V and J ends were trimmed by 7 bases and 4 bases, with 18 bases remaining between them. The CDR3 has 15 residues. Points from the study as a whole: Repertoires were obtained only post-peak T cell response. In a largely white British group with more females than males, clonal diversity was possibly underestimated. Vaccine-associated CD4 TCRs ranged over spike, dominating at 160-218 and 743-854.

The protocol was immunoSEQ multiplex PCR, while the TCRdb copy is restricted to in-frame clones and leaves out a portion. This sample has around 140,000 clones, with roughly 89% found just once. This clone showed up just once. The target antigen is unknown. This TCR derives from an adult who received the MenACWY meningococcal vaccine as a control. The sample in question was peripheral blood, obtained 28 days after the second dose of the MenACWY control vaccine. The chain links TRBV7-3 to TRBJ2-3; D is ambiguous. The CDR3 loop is CASKAGSLLADTQYF. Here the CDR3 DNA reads TGTGCCAGCAAGGCTGGCAGCCTCCTCGCAGATACGCAGTATTTT.